This entry is about one TCR beta chain. This clone was observed once. This clone's antigen is unknown. The input lacks base qualities; no much larger clone sits a single base away. V lost 4 bases and J lost 0 bases, and the count of bases not matched to a germline gene is 4. There are 15 amino acids in the CDR3, from cysteine to phenylalanine inclusive. The entry retains the CDR3 DNA only, 45 bases that are in frame from base 1. CDR1 and CDR2 are read off the germline V gene as MGHDK and SYGVNS. The data were obtained in a study of shared clonotypes between healthy human individuals (TCRdb year 2020). Describing the broader study: A few men and a couple of women, aged 18 to 49 years, made up the cohort. For each donor, CD4 naive and CD4 memory were each run on three plates, CD8 naive on two plates, and CD8 memory on one plate. The study deeply sequenced blood TCR repertoires of 5 or 6 healthy adults to estimate repertoire size and the extent of clonotype sharing between individuals. Between about 0.8 and 9 billion PBMCs per donor were obtained by leukapheresis. Libraries were prepared and TCR repertoires were sequenced by different laboratories using diverse techniques, in order to increase sequencing depth and limit assay-specific biases. Broad study findings and their caveats: Sampling was restricted to blood, and TCR repertoires in tissues likely differ from the TCR repertoires found in blood. The genetic and exposure-history diversity represented was limited by the small number of donors. Pairwise subsampling indicated that sequencing depth was expected to affect the degree of clonotype sharing among donors. Naive subsets generally had larger estimated clonotype richness than memory subsets did. Incomplete sequencing was indicated by rarefaction of sorted-subset datasets, despite the large sequencing depth. When several donors were compared, the shared fraction of clonotypes was approximately 5% for naive CD4, roughly 3.4% for naive CD8, about 2.5% for memory CD4, and about 0.36% for memory CD8. Higher generation probabilities were observed for clonotypes shared by all four sorted-subset donors than for non-shared clonotypes.

TCR CDR3 regions were amplified from genomic DNA by multiplex PCR using the deep immunoSEQ assay. For each cell subset, the extracted genomic DNA was distributed evenly across all wells of several immunoSEQ 96-well plates, and each plate served as one replicate. Each replicate PCR for sorted subsets received 200 ng genomic DNA, equal to about 30,000 T cell genomes. Purified libraries were measured with a Qubit 3.0 fluorometer, size-checked on a Bioanalyzer 2100, and measured again with the KAPA Library Quantification kit. Every immunoSEQ 96-well plate was sequenced on a dedicated single-read 150-cycle Illumina NextSeq 550 flow cell. Per the authors' processing: The immunoSEQ output contained only junctional sequences without quality scores, so filtering could not match that applied to full-length reads. Sequences were annotated with PyIR, a Python wrapper for IgBLAST v1.9, and V/J genes and CDR3 were assigned using IMGT germline references. Any read was removed if the V/J assignment was weak (E-value above 1e-6), the CDR3 was missing, or the read contained stop codons, out-of-frame junctions, or ambiguous translated residues. V3J clonotypes were defined as sequences sharing the same inferred V gene, J gene, and CDR3 amino acid sequence. The percentage overlap between two repertoires was calculated by dividing the number of shared unique clonotypes by the size of the smaller repertoire. Three approaches were used to assess repertoire richness: RTK rarefaction, the Chao1 estimator, and Recon v2.1 estimates of unobserved clonotypes. Generation probabilities were computed with OLGA for all TCRbeta clonotypes obtained by the gDNA method from several donors. TCRdb retrieved this table from immuneACCESS and kept in-frame rearrangements only. Not all clones are present; in checked studies, unresolved V genes account for under half, and no reason is known for the remainder. For V, J and clone size, that table is used; D and trimming come from the DNA. The sample has around 700,000 clones on record, roughly 70% of them singletons. The ten most abundant clones make up over 1.5% of the sample.

Donors were healthy HIV-negative adults with no recently reported acute infections or vaccinations. All donors were Caucasian adults living in Nashville, Tennessee, USA. CD4+ T cells were enriched by magnetic negative selection; naive cells were then positively selected on CD45RA, and the negative fraction formed the memory subset. Blood was collected by leukapheresis, and PBMCs were isolated by Ficoll-Histopaque density gradient centrifugation and then cryopreserved in liquid nitrogen vapor phase. Analytical flow cytometry was used to check the purity and quantity of each magnetically sorted T cell population. Genomic DNA was isolated from every sorted fraction and measured by UV absorbance on a Nanodrop 2000c.

The sample was memory CD4+ T cells sorted from blood. The cell subset or site label on this specimen signifies: CD45RA-negative fraction. The sequence came from a woman in her 30s in good health. The chain uses TRBV25-1 and TRBJ2-7, and 9 junction bases match TRBD1. The nucleotides are TGTGCCAGCAGTGGCAAGGGACAGGGCTCCTACGAGCAGTACTTC. This encodes CASSGKGQGSYEQYF.